Here is one T cell receptor (beta chain) with its context. The sample is drawn from a study of blood T cells in healthy people across ages. Ten milliliters of peripheral blood were drawn from each donor into EDTA-treated tubes. RNA extraction gave at least 5 micrograms of total RNA per sample. PCR was performed a second time for roughly 7 to 12 cycles using a sample-barcoded 5' primer and a J-beta primer mix. Every sample gave at least 2.5 million paired-end reads containing CDR3. TCRdb re-derived calls from the 5' RACE reads in MiXCR, one entry per CDR3 protein. The repertoire holds 580,000 or so distinct CDR3 sequences, around half seen once, with under 30% in the top ten. The receptor was derived from a man older than 75 in good health. Sequencing used blood.

CDR3 bases: TGTGCCAGCAGTCGGGAGGCACAATCCTACGAGCAGTACTTC. Amino acids: CASSREAQSYEQYF. The rearrangement links TRBV6-6 to TRBJ2-7; 7 bases agree with TRBD2. The trim removed 5 bases at V and 1 base at J, leaving 5 bases unmatched. The germline V gene has CDR1 MNHNY and CDR2 SVGAGI (reference sequence). This CDR3 region has 14 residues.